Following are 24 T cell receptor beta chains from one sample sequenced in a study of T-cell memory formation after mild COVID-19. TCRdb reanalysed the 5' RACE reads using MiXCR and keeps one entry per CDR3 protein. The data hold a few hundred thousand distinct CDR3 sequences, with approximately 29% observed a single time. The specimen sequenced was PBMCs or a T cell subset sorted from them (not recorded which). Receptor source: an adult woman who had mild COVID-19 (a few samples of this study predate the infection). Cell type and time point are not known.

V is TRBV11-2 and J is TRBJ2-5, with D unclear. The CDR3 consists of 14 residues. Trimming took off 4 bases at V and 1 base at J, with 10 bases between the two ends. The V gene's germline CDR1 is SGHAT and CDR2 FQNNGV. The DNA of the CDR3 is TGTGCCAGCAGCTCCATCGATTCCCAAGAGACCCAGTACTTC. This codes for CASSSIDSQETQYF.

The rearrangement links TRBV7-9 to TRBJ2-7; D perhaps matches TRBD1 (5 bases). The CDR3 has 15 amino acids. V was cut by 1 base and J by 5 bases, with 15 bases left in between. Germline loops: CDR1 SEHNR, CDR2 FQNEAQ (reference sequence). CDR3 loop: CASSLEVGAFNEQYF. In DNA form, the CDR3 reads TGTGCCAGCAGCTTAGAAGTTGGGGCATTCAACGAGCAGTACTTC.

This clonotype was detected only a few times. This chain links TRBV6-5 with TRBJ1-2; 7 nucleotides match TRBD1. There are 14 residues in the CDR3. J was trimmed by 3 bases and V by 3 bases; bases with no gene match: 4. Germline CDR1 and CDR2: MNHEY and SVGAGI. The CDR3 bases are TGTGCCAGCAGTTATTTCGGGACAGACTATGGCTACACCTTC. It codes for CASSYFGTDYGYTF.

In nucleotides, the CDR3 is TGTGCCAGCCTGACAGGGGACAACCAAGAGACCCAGTACTTC. Its translation: CASLTGDNQETQYF. The chain carries TRBV6-2 or TRBV6-3 and TRBJ2-5, with 8 bases aligning to TRBD1. There are 14 residues in the CDR3. The germline CDR1 and CDR2 sequences are MNHEY and SVGEGT. Unmatched junction bases numbered 5, after V lost 8 bases and J lost 0 bases.

The gene calls are TRBV21-1 and TRBJ2-4; no check of the table's D call, TRBD1, against the DNA was made. TRBV21-1 is described as a pseudogene. The CDR3 spans 16 residues. CDR3 DNA: TGTGCCAGCAGCAAATCTCCGGGACTAGCCAAAAACATTCAGTACTTC. It specifies CASSKSPGLAKNIQYF.

This clonotype has a count of ten or more. The chain is built from TRBV4-1 and TRBJ1-5, with D uncertain. This CDR3 comprises 13 residues. Germline loops: CDR1 MGHRA, CDR2 YSYEKL. V lost 4 bases to trimming and J lost 6 bases, with 10 bases between them. CDR3 sequence (DNA): TGCGCCAGCAGCCCTCGAGGAGGTCAGCCCCAGCATTTT. It is translated as CASSPRGGQPQHF.

The chain has TRBV7-6 and TRBJ2-1; 7 bases are shared with TRBD2. The CDR3 loop spans 17 amino acids. Germline CDR1 SGHVS, CDR2 FNYEAQ. V shed 2 bases and J 7 bases; nucleotides not matched to a gene: 14. CDR3 sequence reads: CASSLMGSGKASNEQFF. For the CDR3, the DNA is TGTGCCAGCAGCTTAATGGGGAGCGGGAAAGCTAGTAATGAGCAGTTCTTC. Full variable domain (remainder filled in from reference TRBV7-6 and TRBJ2-1): GAGVSQSPRYKVTKRGQDVALRCDPISGHVSLYWYRQALGQGPEFLTYFNYEAQQDKSGLPNDRFSAERPEGSISTLTIQRTEQRDSAMYRCASSLMGSGKASNEQFFGPGTRLTVL.

This clonotype was seen at least ten times. The chain joins TRBV4-2 to TRBJ2-5; tentatively, D is TRBD1 (6 bases). Trimming cost V 6 bases and J 5 bases, with 10 bases left between them. From germline, CDR1 is LGHNA and CDR2 YNFKEQ. This CDR3 has 12 amino acids. The CDR3 sequence: CASSDRRETQYF. CDR3 in DNA: TGTGCCAGCAGTGACAGGAGGGAGACCCAGTACTTC.

The gene calls are TRBV5-1 and TRBJ1-2; D perhaps matches TRBD1 (6 bases). Germline-derived CDR1 and CDR2 are SGHRS and YFSETQ. The CDR3 spans 14 residues. V gave up 0 bases and J gave up 3 bases, with 9 bases separating them. The CDR3 here is CASSLEAGDYGYTF. CDR3 DNA sequence: TGCGCCAGCAGCTTGGAAGCAGGGGACTATGGCTACACCTTC. The whole variable domain, filled in from reference TRBV5-1 and TRBJ1-2, reads KAGVTQTPRYLIKTRGQQVTLSCSPISGHRSVSWYQQTPGQGLQFLFEYFSETQRNKGNFPGRFSGRQFSNSRSEMNVSTLELGDSALYLCASSLEAGDYGYTFGSGTRLTVV.

This clonotype was detected ten times or more. The J gene is TRBJ2-7, the V gene TRBV3-1; D uncertain. Looked up from germline, CDR1 is LGHDT and CDR2 is YNNKEL (reference sequence). CDR3 length: 11 residues. V lost 2 bases to trimming and J lost 1 base, with 0 bases between them. DNA of the CDR3: TGTGCCAGCAGCCAATCCTACGAGCAGTACTTC. This codes for CASSQSYEQYF.

This chain uses TRBV4-1 with TRBJ1-4; weak D call: TRBD1 (5 bases). V dropped 0 bases and J dropped 5 bases, with 16 bases sitting between them. The germline V gene has CDR1 MGHRA and CDR2 YSYEKL. CDR3 length: 17 residues. The CDR3 here is CASSQDDRYGGNEKLFF. As DNA, the CDR3 is TGCGCCAGCAGCCAAGATGACCGGTATGGGGGGAATGAAAAACTGTTTTTT.

This clonotype was observed once. Compared with germline, one end of the junction differs, possibly owing to a read error. The V gene is TRBV30, the J gene TRBJ2-7; D perhaps matches TRBD2 (5 bases). The CDR3 totals 13 residues. Germline V gene sequence: CDR1 GTSNPN, CDR2 SVGIG (reference sequence). The DNA of the CDR3 is TGTGCCTGGAGTGTACTGGACTCCTCCGAGCAGTACTTC. Encoded protein: CAWSVLDSSEQYF.

This clonotype was counted between two and nine times. This chain uses TRBV5-1 with TRBJ2-1; D not certain. The CDR3 sequence is 13 residues long. V was clipped by 1 base and J by 7 bases, with 9 bases between them. Germline V CDR1 and CDR2: SGHRS, YFSETQ. The CDR3 coding sequence is TGCGCCAGCAGCTTGAGGTGGCAGAATGAGCAGTTCTTC. This translates into CASSLRWQNEQFF.

This clonotype has more than one count but fewer than ten. The genes are TRBV5-1 and TRBJ2-1; 8 bases map to TRBD2. This CDR3 region has 14 residues. CDR1 and CDR2 from the germline V gene are SGHRS and YFSETQ. Trimming took 2 bases from V and 5 from J; bases not matched to a gene: 3. The CDR3 DNA sequence: TGCGCCAGCAGCTTCAACGGGGGGGACAATGAGCAGTTCTTC. As protein: CASSFNGGDNEQFF.

A few counts support this clonotype. The chain carries TRBV13 and TRBJ1-4; possibly TRBD1 for D (5 bases). The CDR3 is made up of 18 amino acids. CDR1 and CDR2 from the germline V gene are PRHDT and FYEKMQ (reference sequence). Trimming removed 0 bases at V and 3 bases at J, with 17 bases between. CDR3 DNA sequence: TGTGCCAGCAGCTTAGGCACGCAGGGTGGAAGGGCTAATGAAAAACTGTTTTTT. This sequence encodes CASSLGTQGGRANEKLFF. Filled out from reference TRBV13 and TRBJ1-4, the complete variable domain reads AAGVIQSPRHLIKEKRETATLKCYPIPRHDTVYWYQQGPGQDPQFLISFYEKMQSDKGSIPDRFSAQQFSDYHSELNMSSLELGDSALYFCASSLGTQGGRANEKLFFGSGTQLSVL.

V is TRBV5-1 and J is TRBJ2-1, with TRBD2 matching over 13 bases. V lost 2 bases and J lost 7; bases outside the gene matches: 6. Germline lookup yields CDR1 SGHRS and CDR2 YFSETQ. The CDR3 spans 16 residues. CDR3 DNA: TGCGCCAGCAGCTTCCTACTAGCGGGGGGGCCGAATGAGCAGTTCTTC. Its protein is CASSFLLAGGPNEQFF.

V gene TRBV6-5 combines with J gene TRBJ2-4; D is ambiguous. Trimming removed 10 bases from V and 7 bases from J, with 11 bases in between. This CDR3 region has 11 residues. The germline V gene encodes CDR1 MNHEY and CDR2 SVGAGI. CDR3 residues: CATTVGNIQYF. The DNA for the CDR3 is TGTGCCACGACCGTGGGGAACATTCAGTACTTC.

The CDR3 loop is CASRRTGVFQPQHF. CDR3 nucleotide sequence: TGTGCCAGCAGGAGGACAGGGGTTTTTCAGCCCCAGCATTTT. This chain joins TRBV2 and TRBJ1-5; 9 bases align to TRBD1. The length of the CDR3 is 14 residues. With 6 bases clipped from V and 6 bases from J, the junction kept 6 bases outside the gene matches. Germline V gene sequence: CDR1 SNHLY, CDR2 FYNNEI.

The rearrangement uses TRBV4-2 and TRBJ1-6; 10 bases map to TRBD1. The CDR3 totals 15 residues. Germline trimming cut 4 bases from V and 5 bases from J; bases unmatched to any gene: 2. From germline, CDR1 is LGHNA and CDR2 YNFKEQ. CDR3 coding DNA: TGTGCCAGCAGCCGGGGGACAGGGGATAATTCACCCCTCCACTTT. Protein product: CASSRGTGDNSPLHF.

This clonotype occurred many times. This rearrangement joins TRBV5-1 to TRBJ2-6; D not resolved. CDR3 size: 13 residues. V was cut by 4 bases and J by 0 bases, with 2 bases left in between. Germline CDR1 SGHRS, CDR2 YFSETQ. This CDR3 reads CASSGSGANVLTF. Written as DNA, the CDR3 is TGCGCCAGCAGCGGCTCTGGGGCCAACGTCCTGACTTTC.

This clonotype came up a few times. The V call is TRBV12-3 or TRBV12-4, the J call TRBJ1-1; tentatively, D is TRBD1 (5 bases). This CDR3 spans 13 amino acids. V was trimmed by 10 bases and J by 4 bases, leaving 16 bases between them. The CDR3 DNA reads as TGTGCCACCCAGCGAATGAGGGGCACTGAAGCTTTCTTT. Residues: CATQRMRGTEAFF.

The chain combines TRBV6-1 with TRBJ2-5; TRBD2 aligns across 10 bases. This CDR3 comprises 15 residues. V gave up 5 bases and J gave up 5 bases; unmatched junction bases: 8. Germline V gene sequence: CDR1 MNHNS, CDR2 SASEGT. Here the CDR3 DNA reads TGTGCCAGCAGTCCAGCGGGGGGGCCGGCGGAGACCCAGTACTTC. Protein sequence: CASSPAGGPAETQYF.

V usage is TRBV7-3 and J usage is TRBJ2-1, with a possible D match to TRBD2 (5 bases). This CDR3 has 13 residues. V lost 10 bases and J lost 0, with 10 bases in between. CDR1 is SGHTA, CDR2 FQGTGA, per germline. CDR3 nucleotides: TGTGCCATCGCAACTAGCTCCTACAATGAGCAGTTCTTC. Its protein product is CAIATSSYNEQFF. The variable domain in full, completed from reference TRBV7-3 and TRBJ2-1, reads GAGVSQTPSNKVTEKGKYVELRCDPISGHTALYWYRQSLGQGPEFLIYFQGTGAADDSGLPNDRFFAVRPEGSVSTLKIQRTERGDSAVYLCAIATSSYNEQFFGPGTRLTVL.

The CDR3 coding sequence is TGTGCCAGCAGTTGGACTGGGGCTAACGAGCAGTACTTC. As protein: CASSWTGANEQYF. The V and J genes are TRBV27 and TRBJ2-7; D possibly matches TRBD1 or TRBD2 (5 bases each). Trimming shortened V by 4 bases and J by 5 bases, and 12 bases separated the two germline ends. CDR3 length equals 13 residues. CDR1 is MNHEY and CDR2 is SMNVEV in the germline V gene (reference sequence).